These T cell receptor beta chains were read from a single sample in a study of a mutant IDH1 vaccine in newly diagnosed glioma. Here immunoSEQ multiplex PCR was the method, and the copy in TCRdb shows in-frame clones only, minus some. The data contain some 60,000 clones, about 86% of them singletons. Antigen specificity for these receptors is unknown. This specimen consisted of PBMCs, obtained from a glioma patient whose treatment included an IDH1 peptide vaccine. Receptor source: a man in his forties with glioma. CDR3s include the opening cysteine and the closing phenylalanine or tryptophan. D genes are given only for firm matches. The listing skips clone size in some rows; elsewhere it reads once, few, many or a size class.

clone_size | j_call | d_call | v_call | cdr3_nt | cdr3_aa
NA | TRBJ1-1 | NA | TRBV5-1 | TGCGCCAGCCATCTACAGGAGACAATGAACACTGAAGCTTTCTTT | CASHLQETMNTEAFF
NA | TRBJ2-3 | NA | TRBV2 | TGTGCCAGCAGTGTCTGGGACGGGAGTGGCACAGATACGCAGTATTTT | CASSVWDGSGTDTQYF
NA | TRBJ2-7 | NA | TRBV4-1 | TGCGCCAGCAGCCAAGGTTTGGCTAGTCTCTACGAGCAGTACTTC | CASSQGLASLYEQYF
NA | TRBJ2-7 | NA | TRBV20-1 | TGCAGTGCTAGAGATTACGCAGTGCAGTACTTC | CSARDYAVQYF
NA | TRBJ1-2 | NA | TRBV18 | TGTGCCAGCTCACAGGGGACTAACTATGGCTACACCTTC | CASSQGTNYGYTF
NA | TRBJ2-5 | NA | TRBV27 | TGTGCCAGCAGTTTAGTTGAGGGCTTGGGGTCCCAGTACTTC | CASSLVEGLGSQYF
NA | TRBJ1-5 | NA | TRBV25-1 | TGTGCCAGCAGTACCGGGTACAATCAGCCCCAGCATTTT | CASSTGYNQPQHF
NA | TRBJ2-3 | TRBD2 | TRBV5-1 | TGCGCCAGCAGCACAGGGACTAGCGGGACCCCATCGGATACGCAGTATTTT | CASSTGTSGTPSDTQYF
NA | TRBJ2-4 | TRBD2 | TRBV19 | TGTGCCACGGGACTAGCGGGGGCGGCGGACATTCAGTACTTC | CATGLAGAADIQYF
NA | TRBJ2-5 | NA | TRBV5-1 | TGCGCCAGCAGCGATCCCGGGACCGAGACCCAGTACTTC | CASSDPGTETQYF
NA | TRBJ2-1 | TRBD2 | TRBV7-2 | TGTGCCAGCAGCCTTAGCGGGAGTGTCAATGAGCAGTTCTTC | CASSLSGSVNEQFF
NA | TRBJ2-2 | NA | TRBV5-1 | TGCGCCAGCAGCTTGGGTATAACAAGGAGCACCGGGGAGCTGTTTTTT | CASSLGITRSTGELFF
once | TRBJ2-3 | NA | TRBV19 | TGTGCCAGTAGAGGCGGCACAGATACGCAGTATTTT | CASRGGTDTQYF
once | TRBJ2-7 | NA | TRBV18 | TGTGCCAGCTCAACAGGGAGCTCCTACGAGCAGTACTTC | CASSTGSSYEQYF
NA | TRBJ2-5 | NA | TRBV4-1 | TGCGCCAGCAGCCAAGAAGGCGACGGGAAGGAGACCCAGTACTTC | CASSQEGDGKETQYF
NA | TRBJ2-7 | NA | TRBV27 | TGTGCCAGCAGTTTATCCAGGGTCCACGAGCAGTACTTC | CASSLSRVHEQYF
NA | TRBJ2-6 | TRBD2 | TRBV28 | TGTGCCAGCAGTTTGGCTAGCGGGTCGGACTCTGGGGCCAACGTCCTGACTTTC | CASSLASGSDSGANVLTF
NA | TRBJ1-5 | NA | TRBV4-2 | TGTGCCAGCAGCCAAGTCAGCAGGATGGGGCAGCCCCAGCATTTT | CASSQVSRMGQPQHF
NA | TRBJ2-1 | NA | TRBV4-2 | TGTGCCAGCAGCCAAGACCCGGGGGCGGGGTACAATGAGCAGTTCTTC | CASSQDPGAGYNEQFF
NA | TRBJ2-1 | NA | TRBV7-6 | TGTGCCAGCAGCTTAGGGGGTGAGCAGTTCTTC | CASSLGGEQFF
NA | TRBJ1-1 | NA | TRBV19 | TGTGCCAGTAGTAATGGTGCCAGGGCGAACACTGAAGCTTTCTTT | CASSNGARANTEAFF
NA | TRBJ2-1 | NA | TRBV19 | TGTGCCAGTAGTATAGACAGGGTAGGTTATGAGCAGTTCTTC | CASSIDRVGYEQFF
NA | TRBJ2-7 | NA | TRBV29-1 | TGCAGCGTTGAAGATAATCCTTACGAGCAGTACTTC | CSVEDNPYEQYF
NA | TRBJ1-2 | NA | TRBV2 | TGTGCCGTTAGACAGGCTGGCTACACCTTC | CAVRQAGYTF
NA | TRBJ1-3 | NA | TRBV29-1 | TGCAGCGCCCGCGTAGGAAACACCATATATTTT | CSARVGNTIYF
NA | TRBJ2-3 | NA | TRBV15 | TGTGCCACCAGCAAGCAAATGGGGGGACCTTTTAGCGATACGCAGTATTTT | CATSKQMGGPFSDTQYF
NA | TRBJ1-2 | NA | TRBV7-3 | TGTGCCAGCAGCCCAACCACCAGGAGTTACTATGGCTACACCTTC | CASSPTTRSYYGYTF